Listed below are T cell receptor beta chains from one sample, sequenced in a study of T-cell reconstitution after alpha-beta-depleted transplantation in children. From the PCR reads, TCRdb called clonotypes with MiXCR, one entry per CDR3 protein. Here the sample spans some 500,000 distinct CDR3 sequences, around 18% being singletons. Sample: PBMCs from the stem cell graft donor, taken from the stem cell graft. The receptors were sampled from a human donor who donated a stem cell graft to a child with acute lymphoblastic leukemia. Both conserved end residues are part of each CDR3. A D gene is named only where the DNA matches it firmly. Rows give clone size only sometimes, using once, few, many, or a class for an expanded clone.

>TRBD2|-|TRBJ2-3|TRBV4-1
TGCGCCAGCAGCATCGGGACTAGCGGGAGGGATACGCAGTATTTT
CASSIGTSGRDTQYF
>-|-|TRBJ1-1|TRBV6-1
TGTGCCAGCTCCCAGGGGTCAATGAACACTGAAGCTTTCTTT
CASSQGSMNTEAFF
>TRBD1|many|TRBJ1-5|TRBV6-5
TGTGCCAGCAGTTACCAGGACAGGGACGAGGGCAATCAGCCCCAGCATTTT
CASSYQDRDEGNQPQHF
>-|-|TRBJ2-4|TRBV5-6
TGTGCCAGCAGCTTGGAGGGGAGAAACATTCAGTACTTC
CASSLEGRNIQYF
>TRBD1|-|TRBJ2-7|TRBV5-4
TGTGCCAGCAGCTTGGTAGGGGGACAGACAGTCGTTGGCTCCTACGAGCAGTACTTC
CASSLVGGQTVVGSYEQYF
>-|-|TRBJ1-5|TRBV19
TGTGCCAGTAGTCCCCAATATAGCAATCAGCCCCAGCATTTT
CASSPQYSNQPQHF
>TRBD2|few|TRBJ2-1|TRBV5-1
TGCGCCAGCAGCTCGTGGCTAGCGGACTGGTACAATGAGCAGTTCTTC
CASSSWLADWYNEQFF
>-|-|TRBJ2-7|TRBV4-1
TGCGCCAGCAGCCAAGTGATCAACTACGAGCAGTACTTC
CASSQVINYEQYF
>TRBD1|few|TRBJ1-1|TRBV29-1
TGCAGCGTTCTCAACCCTCCGGGACAGGGGGCACCCAACACTGAAGCTTTCTTT
CSVLNPPGQGAPNTEAFF
>TRBD1|few|TRBJ2-1|TRBV2
TGTGCCAGCAGGGGGGACAGCAATGAGCAGTTCTTC
CASRGDSNEQFF
>TRBD2|-|TRBJ2-5|TRBV6-2/TRBV6-3
TGTGCCAGCAGTCACTGGACTAGCGGGAAACAAGAGACCCAGTACTTC
CASSHWTSGKQETQYF
>TRBD1|few|TRBJ1-2|TRBV20-1
TGCAGTGCTAAGACAGGGAGCTACACCTTC
CSAKTGSYTF
>TRBD2|-|TRBJ2-7|TRBV7-8
TGTGCCAGCAGCTCCTCAGGGCTAGCGGGACCCTACGAGCAGTACTTC
CASSSSGLAGPYEQYF
>TRBD2|few|TRBJ2-7|TRBV15
TGTGCCACCAGCGGTGGACTAGTCTACGAGCAGTACTTC
CATSGGLVYEQYF
>-|few|TRBJ1-1|TRBV5-1
TGCGCCAGCAGCTTGGGGAGCGGGGGATGGACTGAAGCTTTCTTT
CASSLGSGGWTEAFF
>-|few|TRBJ2-5|TRBV29-1
TGCAGCGTTGCGGCGGGTGAAGAGACCCAGTACTTC
CSVAAGEETQYF
>TRBD1|-|TRBJ2-7|TRBV20-1
TGCAGTGCTAGAGATCCTGACAGGGACTACGAGCAGTACTTC
CSARDPDRDYEQYF
>TRBD2|-|TRBJ2-1|TRBV29-1
TGCAGCGTCGACCCAACTAGCGGGGTTTACAATGAGCAGTTCTTC
CSVDPTSGVYNEQFF
>-|few|TRBJ2-3|TRBV18
TGTGCCAGCTCGTGGACGGCAGGTCGGGGCACAGATACGCAGTATTTT
CASSWTAGRGTDTQYF
>-|few|TRBJ2-2|TRBV27
TGTGCCAGCAGTAATAGGGGATACACCGGGGAGCTGTTTTTT
CASSNRGYTGELFF
>TRBD2|-|TRBJ2-7|TRBV10-3
TGTGCCATCAGTGGAGGGACTAGCGGGAGTGGCGAGCAGTACTTC
CAISGGTSGSGEQYF
>-|-|TRBJ2-7|TRBV3-1
TGTGCCAGCAGCCAAGGGACTGGCGGGACCCATCCCGAGCAGTACTTC
CASSQGTGGTHPEQYF
>TRBD2|few|TRBJ2-7|TRBV27
TGTGCCAGCAGTTTATTGAGCGGGAATTTCTACGAGCAGTACTTC
CASSLLSGNFYEQYF
>TRBD2|-|TRBJ2-1|TRBV5-1
TGCGCCAGCAGCTTGGATTTAGCGGGAGTTCTGGAGAATGAGCAGTTCTTC
CASSLDLAGVLENEQFF
>-|-|TRBJ1-3|TRBV20-1
TGCAGTGCTAGAGTAGGGCCGTTCTCTGGAAACACCATATATTTT
CSARVGPFSGNTIYF
>-|once|TRBJ2-1|TRBV4-2
TGTGCCAGCAGCCAAGACAACACACAGGGAAATACGTTCCCCTACAATGAGCAGTTCTTC
CASSQDNTQGNTFPYNEQFF
>TRBD1|-|TRBJ2-1|TRBV12-3/TRBV12-4
TGTGCCAGCAGTTTTCTTCAGGGGGCAAGAGGCAATGAGCAGTTCTTC
CASSFLQGARGNEQFF
>-|-|TRBJ1-1|TRBV5-1
TGCGCCAGCAGCGGGGGCTGGGCTGAAGCTTTCTTT
CASSGGWAEAFF
>-|-|TRBJ2-1|TRBV25-1
TGTGCCAGCAGTCTCCGGGACGGGGTCTACAATGAGCAGTTCTTC
CASSLRDGVYNEQFF
>-|-|TRBJ2-7|TRBV7-9
TGTGCCAGCACCTCGCAGTCCCTCGAGCAGTACTTC
CASTSQSLEQYF
>TRBD1|-|TRBJ2-3|TRBV9
TGTGCCAGCAGCGTTAGAACAGGGGGCGCGTTCCCAGATACGCAGTATTTT
CASSVRTGGAFPDTQYF
>TRBD1|-|TRBJ2-7|TRBV5-1
TGCGCCAGCAGCTTCCCGTACAGGGGACCCTACGAGCAGTACTTC
CASSFPYRGPYEQYF
>-|-|TRBJ2-1|TRBV7-9
TGTGCCAGCACCCCAGGCTCCTACAATGAGCAGTTCTTC
CASTPGSYNEQFF
>-|few|TRBJ2-4|TRBV3-1
TGTGCCAGCAGCCGGAATGACATTCAGTACTTC
CASSRNDIQYF
>-|-|TRBJ1-1|TRBV5-1
TGCGCCAGCAGCGCGAGGACGGATGAAGCTTTCTTT
CASSARTDEAFF
>-|few|TRBJ2-3|TRBV27
TGTGCCAGCAGTTGGGACAGCGGGAGTTACCCAGATACGCAGTATTTT
CASSWDSGSYPDTQYF
>-|-|TRBJ2-1|TRBV6-1
TGTGCCAGCAGTGAAACCAGCGGGACATACTACAATGAGCAGTTCTTC
CASSETSGTYYNEQFF
>TRBD1|once|TRBJ1-1|TRBV7-9
TGTGCCAGCAGCCGACCCCCACAGGGGATGAACACTGAAGCTTTCTTT
CASSRPPQGMNTEAFF
>-|-|TRBJ1-2|TRBV4-1
TGCGCCAGCAGCCAACTAGACAGGTCCAACTATGGCTACACCTTC
CASSQLDRSNYGYTF
>-|-|TRBJ2-3|TRBV5-1
TGCGCCAGCAGCTTACGGACAACATCAGATACGCAGTATTTT
CASSLRTTSDTQYF
>TRBD2|few|TRBJ2-7|TRBV5-1
TGCGCCAGCAGCCGAGGGACTAGCGGGAGGGCATGGAACGAGCAGTACTTC
CASSRGTSGRAWNEQYF